The clone carrying this T cell receptor beta chain was detected only once. The TCR beta CDR3 regions underwent amplification using RNA transcripts as the source. First-round RT-PCR of the TCR CDR3 relied on the HTBI primer set. A single record per CDR3 protein comes from TCRdb applying MiXCR to the multiplex PCR reads. This table holds 500,000 to 750,000 distinct CDR3 sequences, 11% to 15% found once. These data come from a study of T cells in Graves' hyperthyroidism and ophthalmopathy. The CDR3 is made up of 16 amino acids. CDR1 SNHLY and CDR2 FYNNEI come from the germline V gene. Trimming took off 5 bases at V and 8 bases at J, with 22 bases between the two ends.

The sequence was collected from a woman aged 18-30 years with Graves' ophthalmopathy. Sequenced sample: blood. V usage is TRBV2 and J usage is TRBJ2-1; no definite D call. The CDR3 DNA reads as TGTGCCAGCAGTACTCTTGGGTCGATGGGTCACGATGAGCAGTTCTTC. Its translation: CASSTLGSMGHDEQFF.